A single T cell receptor beta chain is shown here with its context. The sample comes from a study of technical replicates of blood from several donors. The germline V gene encodes CDR1 SGHDT and CDR2 YYEEEE. The CDR3 extends over 16 amino acids. V lost 1 base to trimming and J lost 5 bases, with 18 bases between them. The data were produced by immunoSEQ multiplex PCR, yet TCRdb's version contains in-frame clones alone and is incomplete. The sample consists of approximately 9,000 clones, 75% to 95% of them appearing once. The chain has TRBV5-6 and TRBJ2-5; TRBD1 is a possible D gene (8 bases). This clonotype was sampled from a human donor in good health. Sample: PBMCs. In DNA form, the CDR3 reads TGTGCCAGCAGCTTGACCACAGGGGGGGCAGGGGAGACCCAGTACTTC. Translation gives CASSLTTGGAGETQYF.